The next 24 T cell receptor beta chains were all read from a single sample in a study of control samples from healthy donors and cancer patients. Some clones are missing from TCRdb's copy, which holds only in-frame ones; the method was immunoSEQ multiplex PCR. The data contain roughly 130,000 clones, 70% to 90% of them seen just once; the ten biggest clones take up more than 2.5%. The sample was blood. These receptors came from a man aged 45 to 65 in good health.

The table lists this clone with a few counts. V gene TRBV23-1 combines with J gene TRBJ1-4; 7 nucleotides agree with TRBD1. TRBV23-1 is an ORF; its function is uncertain. The CDR3 runs 16 residues. J lost 6 bases, V lost 3 bases, and 10 bases had no gene match. CDR3 sequence (DNA): TGCGCCAGCAGTCATCGTGACAGGGTGATGTATGAAAAACTGTTTTTT. It specifies CASSHRDRVMYEKLFF.

The chain is built from TRBV3-1 (or the pseudogene TRBV3-2) and TRBJ1-3, with D unresolved. Trimming removed 3 bases at V and 1 base at J, with 7 bases between. The germline V gene has CDR1 LGHDT and CDR2 YNNKEL (reference sequence). This CDR3 has 14 residues. CDR3 DNA sequence: TGTGCCAGCAGCCATCGGGGTTCTGGAAACACCATATATTTT. Translated: CASSHRGSGNTIYF.

The V call is TRBV5-1, the J call TRBJ1-1; D may be TRBD1 (5 bases). Germline V gives CDR1 SGHRS, CDR2 YFSETQ. V was shortened by 4 bases and J by 4 bases, with 14 bases between the two germline ends. CDR3 length equals 14 residues. CDR3 bases: TGCGCCAGCAGCGCCCAAGGGGAAATCACTGAAGCTTTCTTT. This translates into CASSAQGEITEAFF.

V is TRBV18 and J is TRBJ2-1, with 11 bases that match TRBD2. Germline V gene sequence: CDR1 KGHSH, CDR2 LQKENI. Losses at the gene ends were 6 bases for V and 10 bases for J; bases not matched to a gene: 14. The CDR3 loop spans 16 amino acids. CDR3 nucleotide sequence: TGTGCCAGCTCGCCCCCCCTAGCGGGGGGAGCAGGGGAGCAGTTCTTC. Translating gives CASSPPLAGGAGEQFF.

The chain couples TRBV5-1 to TRBJ1-1; no reliable D call. The CDR3 extends over 14 amino acids. V lost 0 bases and J lost 1, with 7 bases in between. CDR1 is SGHRS, CDR2 YFSETQ, per germline. The CDR3 here is CASSLGPSNTEAFF. The CDR3 DNA sequence: TGCGCCAGCAGCTTGGGTCCGTCGAACACTGAAGCTTTCTTT.

V usage is TRBV6-5 and J usage is TRBJ2-5; D possibly matches TRBD1 or TRBD2 (6 bases each). Trimming shortened V by 8 bases and J by 3 bases, and 13 bases separated the two germline ends. The germline gives CDR1 MNHEY, CDR2 SVGAGI. CDR3 size: 13 residues. Written as DNA, the CDR3 is TGTGCCAGCCCCAAGGAGGGGGAAGAGACCCAGTACTTC. Protein sequence: CASPKEGEETQYF.

The chain has TRBV5-1 and TRBJ2-7, with 11 bases identical to TRBD1. The CDR3 has 15 residues. Germline CDR1 and CDR2: SGHRS and YFSETQ. V shed 0 bases and J 3 bases; nucleotides not matched to a gene: 2. The CDR3: CASSLDGTGGYEQYF. The CDR3 bases are TGCGCCAGCAGCTTGGATGGGACAGGGGGCTACGAGCAGTACTTC.

The gene calls are TRBV24-1 and TRBJ1-5, with a tentative D call TRBD1 (6 bases). The CDR3 length is 16 residues. In germline, CDR1 is KGHDR, CDR2 SFDVKD. Trimming stripped 5 bases from V and 4 bases from J, with 17 bases between. CDR3 loop: CATSGTSKGGNQPQHF. The DNA of the CDR3 is TGTGCCACCAGTGGGACGTCGAAGGGGGGGAATCAGCCCCAGCATTTT.

The CDR3 nucleotides read TGTGCCAGCAGTTTATGGGCCCGTGGGGGAAGCCGGAATTTTAATTCACCCCTCCACTTT. Protein product: CASSLWARGGSRNFNSPLHF. V and J are TRBV27 and TRBJ1-6; TRBD1 is a possible D gene (5 bases). Germline CDR1 MNHEY, CDR2 SMNVEV (reference sequence). The CDR3 has 20 amino acids. Trimming shortened V by 1 base and J by 6 bases, and 25 bases separated the two germline ends.

DNA for the CDR3: TGCGCCAGCAGCTTGGGGTTGGGTAACTCCTACGAGCAGTACTTC. It encodes CASSLGLGNSYEQYF. The J gene is TRBJ2-7, the V gene TRBV5-1; D remains ambiguous. V was pared by 0 bases and J by 0 bases, with 10 bases between. There are 15 residues in the CDR3. Germline V CDR1 and CDR2: SGHRS, YFSETQ.

The chain carries TRBV2 and TRBJ1-2; 10 bases match TRBD1. The CDR3 runs 15 residues. V lost 7 bases, J lost 7 bases, and 12 bases stayed unmatched. Germline V gene data show CDR1 as SNHLY and CDR2 as FYNNEI. CDR3 nucleotides: TGTGCCAGCACGGCAGCTCGACAGGGGGCAGGTGGCTACACCTTC. It specifies CASTAARQGAGGYTF.

The chain recombines TRBV5-5 with TRBJ1-1, with D possibly being TRBD1 (5 bases). The V end lost 1 base, the J end lost 2 bases, and 9 bases lay between the germline ends. The length of the CDR3 is 14 residues. Germline V gene data show CDR1 as SGHKS and CDR2 as YYEKEE (reference sequence). Here the CDR3 reads CASSLWGGNTEAFF. The CDR3 DNA reads as TGTGCCAGCAGCTTGTGGGGGGGAAACACTGAAGCTTTCTTT.

The rearrangement links TRBV7-9 to TRBJ1-4; TRBD1 matches at 9 bases. This CDR3 is built from 15 residues. In germline, CDR1 is SEHNR, CDR2 FQNEAQ (reference sequence). V trimming: 5 bases; J trimming: 6 bases; junction bases outside the gene matches: 7. The CDR3 loop reads CASSVTQGADEKLFF. DNA for the CDR3: TGTGCCAGCAGCGTTACACAGGGGGCTGATGAAAAACTGTTTTTT.

The rearrangement links TRBV5-1 to TRBJ2-1; TRBD2 agrees at 12 bases. The length of the CDR3 is 15 residues. V shed 4 bases and J 8 bases; nucleotides not matched to a gene: 7. Germline loops: CDR1 SGHRS, CDR2 YFSETQ. CDR3 amino acids: CASSLAGGAWDEQFF. The CDR3 DNA reads as TGCGCCAGCAGCCTAGCGGGGGGGGCCTGGGATGAGCAGTTCTTC.

This clone has only one observation. The chain is built from TRBV2 and TRBJ2-7, with TRBD1 as a possible D gene (5 bases). CDR1 and CDR2 (germline): SNHLY, FYNNEI. The CDR3 runs to 14 residues. V was pared by 8 bases and J by 4 bases, with 18 bases between. The CDR3 coding sequence is TGTGCCAGCTACGGTATCAGGGTTTCGTACGAGCAGTACTTC. Protein: CASYGIRVSYEQYF.

The rearrangement links TRBV3-1 (or the pseudogene TRBV3-2) to TRBJ1-4; 9 nucleotides line up with TRBD1. This CDR3 has 15 residues. With 5 bases clipped from V and 5 bases from J, the junction kept 6 bases outside the gene matches. Germline-derived CDR1 and CDR2 are LGHDT and YNNKEL (reference sequence). In DNA, the CDR3 is TGTGCCAGCAGCAACCGGGACAGGGTAAATGAAAAACTGTTTTTT. Translating it yields CASSNRDRVNEKLFF.

The CDR3 sequence: CASSRSDRTYEQYF. In DNA form, the CDR3 reads TGTGCCAGCAGTCGGTCAGACAGAACCTACGAGCAGTACTTC. The chain joins TRBV6-6 to TRBJ2-7; a weak D match, TRBD1 (5 bases). Germline lookup yields CDR1 MNHNY and CDR2 SVGAGI (reference sequence). Trimming pared 5 bases from V and 2 bases from J, leaving 13 bases between. The CDR3 has 14 amino acids.

V is TRBV14 and J is TRBJ2-3; no firm D call. This CDR3 region has 13 residues. The germline V and J ends were trimmed by 5 bases and 2 bases, with 8 bases remaining between them. The germline V gene encodes CDR1 SGHDN and CDR2 FVKESK. The chain's CDR3 is CASSAYNTDTQYF. The CDR3 nucleotides are TGTGCCAGCAGCGCCTACAACACAGATACGCAGTATTTT.

The rearrangement links TRBV28 to TRBJ1-1; D remains ambiguous. Germline V gene data show CDR1 as MDHEN and CDR2 as SYDVKM. Trimming stripped 3 bases from V and 3 bases from J, with 14 bases between. The CDR3 length is 15 residues. The CDR3 here is CASSLRLGGDTEAFF. The CDR3 bases are TGTGCCAGCAGTTTGCGTCTAGGTGGGGACACTGAAGCTTTCTTT. Using reference TRBV28 and TRBJ1-1 for the parts outside the CDR3, the full variable domain is DVKVTQSSRYLVKRTGEKVFLECVQDMDHENMFWYRQDPGLGLRLIYFSYDVKMKEKGDIPEGYSVSREKKERFSLILESASTNQTSMYLCASSLRLGGDTEAFFGQGTRLTVV.

The rearrangement uses TRBV19 and TRBJ1-6; 9 bases are a match to TRBD1. V shed 10 bases, J shed 7 bases, and the junction held 5 bases outside the gene matches. Germline CDR1 is LNHDA and CDR2 is SQIVND (reference sequence). CDR3 length: 13 residues. CDR3 protein: CATRQGGNSPLHF. The CDR3, as DNA: TGTGCCACCCGACAGGGGGGAAATTCACCCCTCCACTTT.

This chain joins TRBV18 and TRBJ1-4; D is uncertain. CDR1 and CDR2 (germline): KGHSH, LQKENI. V was cut by 3 bases and J by 6 bases, with 8 bases left in between. This CDR3 contains 13 residues. The CDR3 sequence is CASSPSWDEKLFF. CDR3 sequence (DNA): TGTGCCAGCTCACCTTCGTGGGATGAAAAACTGTTTTTT.

CDR3 residues: CASSPLMPQETQYF. The CDR3 bases are TGTGCCAGCAGCCCACTCATGCCCCAAGAGACCCAGTACTTC. V gene TRBV28 combines with J gene TRBJ2-5; D is undetermined. The germline gives CDR1 MDHEN, CDR2 SYDVKM. V was clipped by 6 bases and J by 1 base, with 12 bases between them. CDR3 size: 14 residues.

The chain recombines TRBV27 with TRBJ2-7, with a weak D call TRBD1 (6 bases). Trimming cost V 4 bases and J 4 bases, with 11 bases left between them. The CDR3 runs 13 residues. In germline, CDR1 is MNHEY, CDR2 SMNVEV (reference sequence). The CDR3 protein is CASSYRQGYEQYF. In nucleotides, the CDR3 is TGTGCCAGCAGTTACCGTCAGGGGTACGAGCAGTACTTC.

This rearrangement joins TRBV11-3 to TRBJ2-7; D might be TRBD1 (6 bases). Germline CDR1 and CDR2: SGHNT and YENEEA. Trimming shortened V by 4 bases and J by 3 bases, and 13 bases separated the two germline ends. The CDR3 runs 14 residues. The DNA of the CDR3 is TGTGCCAGCAGCTCAGGGGAATTGGACTACGAGCAGTACTTC. Translating it yields CASSSGELDYEQYF.